What follows are 14 T cell receptor beta chains derived from one specimen sequenced in a study of cytomegalovirus exposure and HLA in healthy donors. The primer mix had 60 Vbeta and 13 Jbeta primers. Here immunoSEQ multiplex PCR was the method, and the copy in TCRdb shows in-frame clones only, minus some. This repertoire shows 200,000 to 250,000 clones, about 77% found once; its top ten account for 1.8%. What was sequenced was PBMCs. These receptors were taken from a woman aged 25 to 39 in good health and CMV-seronegative.

The J gene is TRBJ1-1, the V gene TRBV11-2; no clear D. The germline gives CDR1 SGHAT, CDR2 FQNNGV. This CDR3 has 15 amino acids. Trimming pared 0 bases from V and 1 base from J, leaving 9 bases between. CDR3 nucleotides: TGTGCCAGCAGCTTAGATCTAAACGGGAACACTGAAGCTTTCTTT. It is translated as CASSLDLNGNTEAFF.

V gene TRBV5-1 combines with J gene TRBJ1-1; a possible D gene is TRBD1 (5 bases). The CDR3 runs to 15 residues. Trimming removed 1 base at V and 5 bases at J, with 15 bases between. Per the germline V gene, CDR1 is SGHRS and CDR2 is YFSETQ. This CDR3 reads CASSLSPQAWTEAFF. The CDR3 nucleotides are TGCGCCAGCAGCTTGAGTCCACAGGCGTGGACTGAAGCTTTCTTT.

This clone was counted a few times. This chain links TRBV5-1 with TRBJ1-6, with D unresolved. The V end lost 4 bases, the J end lost 7 bases, and 15 bases lay between the germline ends. Germline V gives CDR1 SGHRS, CDR2 YFSETQ. This CDR3 is 15 amino acids long. CDR3 residues: CASSAGGFNNSPLHF. In DNA form, the CDR3 reads TGCGCCAGCAGCGCCGGAGGCTTTAACAATTCACCCCTCCACTTT.

The gene calls are TRBV11-2 and TRBJ2-5, with a possible D match to TRBD2 (5 bases). This CDR3 has 14 amino acids. The V end was cut by 5 bases, the J end by 5 bases, with 15 bases between. In germline, CDR1 is SGHAT, CDR2 FQNNGV. The CDR3 loop reads CASSMMGVRETQYF. CDR3 bases: TGTGCCAGCAGCATGATGGGAGTTAGGGAGACCCAGTACTTC.

This chain links TRBV6-5 with TRBJ1-5, with 8 bases that match TRBD1. The ends lost 6 bases at V and 3 bases at J; junction bases unmatched: 4. The CDR3 extends over 14 amino acids. Germline V gene data show CDR1 as MNHEY and CDR2 as SVGAGI. As DNA, the CDR3 is TGTGCCAGCAGCCGGGACAGGATCAATCAGCCCCAGCATTTT. Translating it yields CASSRDRINQPQHF.

This chain uses TRBV6-1 with TRBJ2-7; TRBD1 matches 11 bases. Germline V gene data show CDR1 as MNHNS and CDR2 as SASEGT. J was trimmed by 0 bases and V by 8 bases; bases with no gene match: 3. The CDR3 is made up of 14 amino acids. CDR3 sequence (DNA): TGTGCCAGCGGGGACAGGGGGTACTCCTACGAGCAGTACTTC. Amino acid sequence: CASGDRGYSYEQYF.

The chain employs TRBV5-1 and TRBJ2-7; D perhaps matches TRBD2 (6 bases). V was clipped by 3 bases and J by 6 bases, with 10 bases between them. CDR1 and CDR2 (germline): SGHRS, YFSETQ. The CDR3 covers 12 residues. DNA of the CDR3: TGCGCCAGCAGCTCCGCCGGGGGCGAGCAGTACTTC. This encodes CASSSAGGEQYF. Full variable domain (missing parts from reference TRBV5-1 and TRBJ2-7): KAGVTQTPRYLIKTRGQQVTLSCSPISGHRSVSWYQQTPGQGLQFLFEYFSETQRNKGNFPGRFSGRQFSNSRSEMNVSTLELGDSALYLCASSSAGGEQYFGPGTRLTVT.

The chain couples TRBV18 to TRBJ1-1, with a tentative D call TRBD1 (5 bases). CDR1 is KGHSH, CDR2 LQKENI, per germline. CDR3 length: 16 residues. V shed 0 bases and J shed 4 bases, with 15 bases lying between them. The CDR3 is CASSPPVEGHSTEAFF. Here the CDR3 DNA reads TGTGCCAGCTCACCACCGGTTGAAGGACATAGCACTGAAGCTTTCTTT.

The chain recombines TRBV2 with TRBJ1-2; TRBD1 matches at 8 bases. Looked up from germline, CDR1 is SNHLY and CDR2 is FYNNEI. Trimming removed 7 bases from V and 5 bases from J; junction bases left unmatched: 24. CDR3 length: 19 residues. The CDR3 nucleotides read TGTGCCAGCAACAACAAGATATTAATCAGGACAGGGAGAAATTATGGCTACACCTTC. As protein: CASNNKILIRTGRNYGYTF. Full variable domain (missing parts from reference TRBV2 and TRBJ1-2): EPEVTQTPSHQVTQMGQEVILRCVPISNHLYFYWYRQILGQKVEFLVSFYNNEISEKSEIFDDQFSVERPDGSNFTLKIRSTKLEDSAMYFCASNNKILIRTGRNYGYTFGSGTRLTVV.

The chain links TRBV18 to TRBJ1-1; the D gene is possibly TRBD1 (5 bases). The CDR3 consists of 14 residues. The V gene lost 1 base and the J gene lost 5 bases, with 11 bases spanning the gap. Germline V gene lookup returns CDR1 KGHSH and CDR2 LQKENI. Written as DNA, the CDR3 is TGTGCCAGCTCACCACTAGGGGCAAGTACTGAAGCTTTCTTT. Protein product: CASSPLGASTEAFF.

This chain links TRBV9 with TRBJ1-2, with 8 bases aligning to TRBD1. Germline V lookup: CDR1 SGDLS, CDR2 YYNGEE. CDR3 size: 16 residues. V shed 3 bases, J shed 0 bases, and the junction held 7 bases outside the gene matches. The CDR3 reads CASSGQGPPSNYGYTF. DNA for the CDR3: TGTGCCAGCAGCGGACAGGGGCCGCCCTCTAACTATGGCTACACCTTC.

V and J are TRBV7-8 and TRBJ2-7, with D tentatively TRBD2 (5 bases). CDR3 length: 14 amino acids. Trimming left V 3 bases short and J 7 bases short, with 16 bases between. CDR1 SGHVS and CDR2 FQNEAQ come from the germline V gene. The CDR3 region is CASSLLAGGREQYF. Written as DNA, the CDR3 is TGTGCCAGCAGCTTGCTAGCCGGCGGAAGGGAGCAGTACTTC.

In this sample, this clone turned up a few times. The rearrangement uses TRBV9 and TRBJ2-3; 8 positions match TRBD1. The V gene's germline CDR1 is SGDLS and CDR2 YYNGEE. Germline trimming cut 2 bases from V and 5 bases from J; bases unmatched to any gene: 4. The CDR3 extends over 14 amino acids. The CDR3 sequence: CASSVGTGQDTQYF. As DNA, the CDR3 is TGTGCCAGCAGCGTCGGGACAGGTCAAGATACGCAGTATTTT.

V is TRBV5-1 and J is TRBJ1-3; a weak D match, TRBD1 (6 bases). The CDR3 extends over 17 amino acids. V lost 4 bases and J lost 0, with 17 bases in between. Germline CDR1 reads SGHRS; CDR2 reads YFSETQ. The chain's CDR3 is CASSRGGSPGSGNTIYF. CDR3 coding DNA: TGCGCCAGCAGCCGGGGGGGCAGCCCGGGCTCTGGAAACACCATATATTTT. The variable domain in full, with the rest retrieved from reference TRBV5-1 and TRBJ1-3, is KAGVTQTPRYLIKTRGQQVTLSCSPISGHRSVSWYQQTPGQGLQFLFEYFSETQRNKGNFPGRFSGRQFSNSRSEMNVSTLELGDSALYLCASSRGGSPGSGNTIYFGEGSWLTVV.